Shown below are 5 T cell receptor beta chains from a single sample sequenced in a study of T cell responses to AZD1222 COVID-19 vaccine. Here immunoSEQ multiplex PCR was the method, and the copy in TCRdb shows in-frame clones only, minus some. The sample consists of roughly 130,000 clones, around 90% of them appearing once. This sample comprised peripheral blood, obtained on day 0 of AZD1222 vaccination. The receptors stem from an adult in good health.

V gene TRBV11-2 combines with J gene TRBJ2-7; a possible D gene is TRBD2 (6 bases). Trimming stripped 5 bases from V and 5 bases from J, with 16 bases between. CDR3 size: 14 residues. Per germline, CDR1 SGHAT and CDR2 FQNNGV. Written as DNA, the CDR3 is TGTGCCAGCAGCCCTCCGGCGGGGATCAACGAGCAGTACTTC. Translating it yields CASSPPAGINEQYF.

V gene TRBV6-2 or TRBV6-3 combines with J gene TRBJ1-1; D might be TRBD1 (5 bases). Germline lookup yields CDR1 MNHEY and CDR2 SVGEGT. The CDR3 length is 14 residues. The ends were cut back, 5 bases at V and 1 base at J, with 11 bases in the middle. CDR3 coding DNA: TGTGCCAGCAGTCCAGGGAGGGAGAACACTGAAGCTTTCTTT. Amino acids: CASSPGRENTEAFF.

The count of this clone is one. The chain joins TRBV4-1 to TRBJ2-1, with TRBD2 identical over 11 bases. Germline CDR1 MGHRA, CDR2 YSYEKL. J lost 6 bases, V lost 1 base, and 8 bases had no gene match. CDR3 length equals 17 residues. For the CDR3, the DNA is TGCGCCAGCAGCCAAGTAGGAAAAACTAGCGGGGGCAATGAGCAGTTCTTC. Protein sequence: CASSQVGKTSGGNEQFF.

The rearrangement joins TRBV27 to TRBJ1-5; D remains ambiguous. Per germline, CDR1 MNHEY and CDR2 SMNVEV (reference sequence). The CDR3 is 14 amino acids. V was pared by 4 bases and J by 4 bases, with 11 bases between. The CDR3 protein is CASSSQFGNQPQHF. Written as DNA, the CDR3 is TGTGCCAGCAGTTCGCAGTTTGGGAATCAGCCCCAGCATTTT.

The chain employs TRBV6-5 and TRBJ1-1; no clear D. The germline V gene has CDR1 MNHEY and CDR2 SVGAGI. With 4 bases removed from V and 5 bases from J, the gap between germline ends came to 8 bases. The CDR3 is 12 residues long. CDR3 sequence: CASSSVGTEAFF. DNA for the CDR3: TGTGCCAGCAGTTCCGTCGGAACTGAAGCTTTCTTT.